This TCR beta chain was sequenced for a study of T cell responses to AZD1222 COVID-19 vaccine. CDR1 MNHEY and CDR2 SMNVEV come from the germline V gene (reference sequence). Losses at the gene ends were 4 bases for V and 6 bases for J; bases not matched to a gene: 8. This CDR3 region has 17 residues. On this clone: Its antigen is as yet unknown.

General observations from the study: Baseline antibody screening turned up just a handful of seropositive AZD1222 recipients. Targeting of unmutated variant regions was reportedly seen in nearly half of spike-specific TCRs.

Using immunoSEQ multiplex PCR, the repertoire was profiled, and TCRdb retains in-frame clones only, with some absent. The repertoire holds approximately 190,000 clones, with roughly 92% as singletons. The material was peripheral blood, obtained 28 days after the second dose of the MenACWY control vaccine. The gene calls are TRBV27 and TRBJ2-1; the match to TRBD2 covers 14 bases. This TCR was recovered from an adult who received the MenACWY meningococcal vaccine as a control. CDR3 nucleotide sequence: TGTGCCAGCAGTTCCAATCTCGGACTAGCGGGAGGCAATGAGCAGTTCTTC. It codes for CASSSNLGLAGGNEQFF.